This T cell receptor (beta chain) was profiled in a study of blood T cell repertoires in COVID-19. The CDR3 has 13 amino acids. Trimming removed 1 base from V and 5 bases from J, with 5 bases in between. Using immunoSEQ multiplex PCR, the repertoire was profiled, and TCRdb retains in-frame clones only, with some absent. This table holds fewer than 200,000 clones, around 85% found once. The receptor's source is a human donor with acute or convalescent COVID-19. The donor label of this sample is uncertain. The rearrangement joins TRBV12-3 or TRBV12-4 to TRBJ2-2, with D possibly TRBD2 on 5 matching bases. The source material was peripheral blood. The CDR3 DNA follows: TGTGCCAGCAGTTTAGGCGGGACCGGGGAGCTGTTTTTT. Its translation: CASSLGGTGELFF.